These T cell receptor beta chains were read from a single sample in a study of T cells in Graves' hyperthyroidism and ophthalmopathy. TCRdb independently ran MiXCR on the multiplex PCR reads; one entry per CDR3 protein. The data contain some 500,000 distinct CDR3 sequences, 14% of them singletons. What was sequenced was blood. These receptors all come from a woman aged 18-29 years with Graves' hyperthyroidism. CDR3s include the opening cysteine and the closing phenylalanine or tryptophan. D genes are given only for firm matches. The listing skips clone size in some rows; elsewhere it reads once, few, many or a size class.

V gene,clone size,D gene,J gene,CDR3 length,CDR3 DNA,CDR3 protein
TRBV6-1,many,NA,TRBJ2-5,12,TGTGCCAGCAGCCGGGGGCACGAGACCCAGTACTTC,CASSRGHETQYF
TRBV5-1,NA,TRBD1,TRBJ1-3,15,TGCGCCAGCAGCTTGGGACAGGGGGCTGGAAACACCATATATTTT,CASSLGQGAGNTIYF
TRBV18,many,TRBD1,TRBJ2-3,15,TGTGCCAGCTCACCGACAGGGCCCATCACAGATACGCAGTATTTT,CASSPTGPITDTQYF
TRBV2,many,NA,TRBJ2-1,17,TGTGCCAGCAGTATCTCCCCCAGCGGAAGCCCCTACAATGAGCAGTTCTTC,CASSISPSGSPYNEQFF
TRBV6-2/TRBV6-3,many,TRBD1,TRBJ2-2,16,TGTGCCAGCAGAACCCCGGGACAGGGAGCCACCGGGGAGCTGTTTTTT,CASRTPGQGATGELFF
TRBV18,many,NA,TRBJ1-5,13,TGTGCCAGCTCACCGGGGAGCAATCAGCCCCAGCATTTT,CASSPGSNQPQHF
TRBV24-1,many,NA,TRBJ1-1,12,TGTGCCACCAGTGGACAGTACACTGAAGCTTTCTTT,CATSGQYTEAFF
TRBV2,NA,TRBD2,TRBJ2-3,13,TGTGCCAGGGGGACTAGCGGCACAGATACGCAGTATTTT,CARGTSGTDTQYF
TRBV28,few,TRBD2,TRBJ2-7,17,TGTGCCAGCACCCCTGTGGAAGTAGGCGGGAGCTTGGACGAGCAGTACTTC,CASTPVEVGGSLDEQYF
TRBV12-3/TRBV12-4,NA,TRBD1,TRBJ1-2,16,TGTGCCAGCAGTTCGGGACAGGGGGCGCATCCCTATGGCTACACCTTC,CASSSGQGAHPYGYTF
TRBV30,NA,TRBD2,TRBJ2-2,14,TGTGCCTGGATAAGGACTAGCGGGACCGGGGAGCTGTTTTTT,CAWIRTSGTGELFF
TRBV2,NA,NA,TRBJ2-7,13,TGTGCCAGCAGAACGGGACCTTCCTACGAGCAGTACTTC,CASRTGPSYEQYF
TRBV10-3,few,TRBD1,TRBJ1-3,14,TGTGCCATCTCCCGGACAGGGAATGGAAACACCATATATTTT,CAISRTGNGNTIYF
TRBV11-2,many,NA,TRBJ1-5,15,TGTGCCAGCAGCTTTAGTGGGGGAGGAGTAGCGCCCCAGCATTTT,CASSFSGGGVAPQHF
TRBV27,many,TRBD2,TRBJ2-3,16,TGTGCCAGCAGTTTAGGCGGGAGGGCCAGGGGAGATACGCAGTATTTT,CASSLGGRARGDTQYF
TRBV24-1,many,TRBD1,TRBJ2-2,19,TGTGCCACCAGTGAACATTCCCGGGACAGGGGTACTAACACCGGGGAGCTGTTTTTT,CATSEHSRDRGTNTGELFF
TRBV6-1,many,TRBD2,TRBJ2-3,14,TGTGCCAGCAGTGAAGAGTGGGAGGGCGGCACGCAGTATTTT,CASSEEWEGGTQYF
TRBV30,many,NA,TRBJ1-1,12,TGTGCCTGGAGTATACGGAGGACTGAAGCTTTCTTT,CAWSIRRTEAFF
TRBV6-1,NA,TRBD1,TRBJ1-6,17,TGTGCCAGCAAACACATCACAGGGGGCCCCTATAATTCACCCCTCCACTTT,CASKHITGGPYNSPLHF
TRBV6-2/TRBV6-3,many,NA,TRBJ2-2,14,TGTGCCAGCAGTTACCTCGTTCTCGCCGGGGAGCTGTTTTTT,CASSYLVLAGELFF
TRBV27,many,NA,TRBJ2-5,13,TGTGCCAGCAGTTTACACAGACAAGAGACCCAGTACTTC,CASSLHRQETQYF
TRBV9,NA,NA,TRBJ2-1,15,TGTGCCAGCACCCCAGGGGGGGGGTCCTACAATGAGCAGTTCTTC,CASTPGGGSYNEQFF
TRBV2,NA,TRBD2,TRBJ2-3,15,TGTGCCAGCAGTGAAGGACTAGCTCGAGGAAATACGCAGTATTTT,CASSEGLARGNTQYF
TRBV30,many,NA,TRBJ1-1,13,TGTGCCTGGAGTGCCAGGGTAGACACTGAAGCTTTCTTT,CAWSARVDTEAFF
TRBV19,NA,NA,TRBJ1-5,15,TGTGCCAGTACTCTAACAGGGATGAGCAATCAGCCCCAGCATTTT,CASTLTGMSNQPQHF
TRBV9,NA,TRBD2,TRBJ2-2,16,TGTGCCAGCAGCCAAAGGCGGGAGCGGAACACCGGGGAGCTGTTTTTT,CASSQRRERNTGELFF
TRBV3-1,many,NA,TRBJ1-2,12,TGTGCCAGCAGCCAAGTCATGCGGGGCTACACCTTC,CASSQVMRGYTF
TRBV5-1,many,NA,TRBJ2-3,16,TGCGCCAGCAGCCACGATCGGGCGCCGGGCACAGATACGCAGTATTTT,CASSHDRAPGTDTQYF
TRBV9,many,TRBD2,TRBJ2-1,15,TGTGCCAGCAGCGTAGTGACTAGCGGTTACAATGAGCAGTTCTTC,CASSVVTSGYNEQFF
TRBV6-5,many,NA,TRBJ2-1,16,TGTGCCAGCAGTTACCACGGGCCCACTCAGGGCAATGAGCAGTTCTTC,CASSYHGPTQGNEQFF
TRBV16,NA,NA,TRBJ1-5,15,TGTGCCAGCAGCCAATCGCAGGGAAGCAATCAGCCCCAGCATTTT,CASSQSQGSNQPQHF
TRBV5-1,many,TRBD2,TRBJ2-3,18,TGCGCCAGCAGTCAAGGGACTAGCGGGAGTATCGGCACAGATACGCAGTATTTT,CASSQGTSGSIGTDTQYF
TRBV10-3,many,NA,TRBJ2-7,19,TGTGCCATCAGTGAGTCGACAGGGGATCGCGGGAGGGGTGCCTACGAGCAGTACTTC,CAISESTGDRGRGAYEQYF
TRBV24-1,many,NA,TRBJ2-3,12,TGTGCCACCAGTGATGGGATAGGCACGCAGTATTTT,CATSDGIGTQYF
TRBV6-6,many,NA,TRBJ2-1,18,TGTGCCAGCAGTTACCAAGACGGACGGGGAAGCTCCTACAATGAGCAGTTCTTC,CASSYQDGRGSSYNEQFF
TRBV12-3/TRBV12-4,few,NA,TRBJ1-3,13,TGTGCCAGCAGTTTACGGTCTGGAAACACCATATATTTT,CASSLRSGNTIYF
TRBV11-3,many,NA,TRBJ1-2,13,TGTGCCAGCAGCCCCGAGGGCAACTATGGCTACACCTTC,CASSPEGNYGYTF
TRBV20-1,many,TRBD1,TRBJ2-5,14,TGCAGTGCCCCTGGCGGACAGGGATATGAGACCCAGTACTTC,CSAPGGQGYETQYF
TRBV29-1,few,NA,TRBJ2-1,10,TGCAGCGCTAACAGCGAGGAGCAGTTCTTC,CSANSEEQFF
TRBV2,many,NA,TRBJ2-5,14,TGTGCCAGCAGACTCAACCTAGGGCAAGAGACCCAGTACTTC,CASRLNLGQETQYF
TRBV10-1,many,NA,TRBJ1-6,13,TGCGCCAGCAGTGAGTCGGTTGGTTCACCCCTCCACTTT,CASSESVGSPLHF
TRBV12-3/TRBV12-4,many,NA,TRBJ2-3,15,TGTGCCAGTCTGTGGCAACAGACGACCACAGATACGCAGTATTTT,CASLWQQTTTDTQYF
TRBV28,NA,TRBD2,TRBJ2-3,14,TGTGCCAGCAGTCCCACTAGCGGGAGTGATACGCAGTATTTT,CASSPTSGSDTQYF
TRBV30,many,TRBD2,TRBJ2-7,14,TGTGCCTGCCACGACTTTAGCGGGAGATACGAGCAGTACTTC,CACHDFSGRYEQYF
TRBV6-1,NA,NA,TRBJ2-2,14,TGTGCCACCTACTACGGACTGGGGACAGGGGAGCTGTTTTTT,CATYYGLGTGELFF
TRBV19,few,NA,TRBJ2-7,13,TGTGCCAGTAGTAAACAGAGTCGGAGAGAGCAGTACTTC,CASSKQSRREQYF
TRBV7-9,NA,NA,TRBJ1-1,14,TGTGCCAGCAGCTTCTTTCACCCCGGGAGTGAAGCTTTCTTT,CASSFFHPGSEAFF
TRBV7-9,NA,NA,TRBJ2-4,14,TGTGCCAGCAGCTTAAGCCAGGGGCGCCCCATTCAGTACTTC,CASSLSQGRPIQYF